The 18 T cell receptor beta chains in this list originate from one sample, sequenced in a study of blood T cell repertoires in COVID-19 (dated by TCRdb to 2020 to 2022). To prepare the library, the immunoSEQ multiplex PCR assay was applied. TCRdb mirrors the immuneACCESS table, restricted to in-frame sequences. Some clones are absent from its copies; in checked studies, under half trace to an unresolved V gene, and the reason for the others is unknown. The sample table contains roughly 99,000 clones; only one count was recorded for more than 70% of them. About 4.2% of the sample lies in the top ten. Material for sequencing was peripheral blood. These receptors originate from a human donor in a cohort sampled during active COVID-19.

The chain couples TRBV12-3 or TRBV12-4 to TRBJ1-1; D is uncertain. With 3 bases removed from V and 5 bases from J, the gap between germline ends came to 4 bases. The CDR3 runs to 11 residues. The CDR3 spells CASSFLTEAFF. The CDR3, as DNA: TGTGCCAGCAGTTTCTTAACTGAAGCTTTCTTT.

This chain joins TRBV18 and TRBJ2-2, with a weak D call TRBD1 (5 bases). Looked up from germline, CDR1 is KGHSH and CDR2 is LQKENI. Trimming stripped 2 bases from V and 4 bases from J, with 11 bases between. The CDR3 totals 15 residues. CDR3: CASSPSRDLTGELFF. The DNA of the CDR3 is TGTGCCAGCTCACCAAGCAGGGATCTCACCGGGGAGCTGTTTTTT.

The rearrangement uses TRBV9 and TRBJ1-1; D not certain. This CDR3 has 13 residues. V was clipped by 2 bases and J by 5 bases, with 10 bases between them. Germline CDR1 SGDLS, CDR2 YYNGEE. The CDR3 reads CASSVHGETEAFF. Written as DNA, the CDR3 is TGTGCCAGCAGCGTCCATGGGGAGACTGAAGCTTTCTTT.

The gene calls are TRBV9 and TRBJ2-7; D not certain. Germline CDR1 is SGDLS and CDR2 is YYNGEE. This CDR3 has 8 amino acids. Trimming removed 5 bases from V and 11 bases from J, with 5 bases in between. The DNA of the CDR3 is TGTGCCAGCAGTGAGGAGTACGTC. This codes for CASSEEYV.

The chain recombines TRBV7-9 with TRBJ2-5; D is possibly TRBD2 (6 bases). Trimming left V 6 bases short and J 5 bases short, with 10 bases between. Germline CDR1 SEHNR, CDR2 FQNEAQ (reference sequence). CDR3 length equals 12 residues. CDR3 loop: CASRSGVETQYF. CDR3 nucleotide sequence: TGTGCCAGCAGGTCGGGAGTGGAGACCCAGTACTTC. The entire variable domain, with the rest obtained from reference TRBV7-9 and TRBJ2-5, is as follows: DTGVSQNPRHKITKRGQNVTFRCDPISEHNRLYWYRQTLGQGPEFLTYFQNEAQLEKSRLLSDRFSAERPKGSFSTLEIQRTEQGDSAMYLCASRSGVETQYFGPGTRLLVL.

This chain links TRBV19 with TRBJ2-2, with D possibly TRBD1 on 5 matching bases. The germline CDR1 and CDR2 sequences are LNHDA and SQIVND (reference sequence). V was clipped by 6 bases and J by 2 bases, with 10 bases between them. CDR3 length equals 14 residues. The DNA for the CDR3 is TGTGCCAGTAGAACTACAGGAAACACCGGGGAGCTGTTTTTT. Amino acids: CASRTTGNTGELFF.

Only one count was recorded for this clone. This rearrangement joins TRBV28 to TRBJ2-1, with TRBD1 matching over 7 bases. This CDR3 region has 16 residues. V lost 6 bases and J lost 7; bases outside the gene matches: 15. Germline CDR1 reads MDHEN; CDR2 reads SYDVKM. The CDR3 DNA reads TGTGCCAGCAGCTTAACCGGGACCCTCAGGGGGAATGAGCAGTTCTTC. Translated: CASSLTGTLRGNEQFF. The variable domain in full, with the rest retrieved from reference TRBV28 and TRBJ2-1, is DVKVTQSSRYLVKRTGEKVFLECVQDMDHENMFWYRQDPGLGLRLIYFSYDVKMKEKGDIPEGYSVSREKKERFSLILESASTNQTSMYLCASSLTGTLRGNEQFFGPGTRLTVL.

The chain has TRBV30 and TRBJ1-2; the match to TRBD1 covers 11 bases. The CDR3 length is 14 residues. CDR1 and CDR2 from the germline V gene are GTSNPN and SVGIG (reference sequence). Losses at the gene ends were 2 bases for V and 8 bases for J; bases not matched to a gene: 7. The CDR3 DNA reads TGTGCCTGGAGTAGATCCGGGACAGGGGGAGGCTACACCTTC. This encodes CAWSRSGTGGGYTF.

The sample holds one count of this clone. The CDR3 loop reads CAIGGTWTSGNNEQFF. DNA of the CDR3: TGTGCCATCGGTGGGACCTGGACTAGCGGAAACAATGAGCAGTTCTTC. The chain couples TRBV10-3 to TRBJ2-1; TRBD2 matches at 10 bases. V shed 8 bases, J shed 5 bases, and the junction held 12 bases outside the gene matches. The CDR3 totals 16 residues. Germline-derived CDR1 and CDR2 are ENHRY and SYGVKD.

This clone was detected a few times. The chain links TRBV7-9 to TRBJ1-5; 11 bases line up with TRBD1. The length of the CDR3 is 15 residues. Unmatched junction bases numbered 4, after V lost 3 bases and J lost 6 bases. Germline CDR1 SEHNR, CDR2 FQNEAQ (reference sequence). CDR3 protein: CASSLGTGGGQPQHF. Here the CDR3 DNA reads TGTGCCAGCAGCTTGGGGACAGGGGGTGGTCAGCCCCAGCATTTT.

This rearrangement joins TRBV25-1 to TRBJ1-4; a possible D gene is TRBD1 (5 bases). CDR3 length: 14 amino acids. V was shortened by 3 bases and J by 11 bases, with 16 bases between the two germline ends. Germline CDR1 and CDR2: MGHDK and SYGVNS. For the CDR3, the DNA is TGTGCCAGCAGTGATACAGGCGCCGGTGATAAACTGTTTTTT. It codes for CASSDTGAGDKLFF.

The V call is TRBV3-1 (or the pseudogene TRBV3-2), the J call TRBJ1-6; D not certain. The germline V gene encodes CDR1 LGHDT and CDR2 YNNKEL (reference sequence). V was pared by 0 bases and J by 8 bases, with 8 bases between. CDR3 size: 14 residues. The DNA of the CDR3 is TGTGCCAGCAGCCAAGAAGGAGGTGATTCACCCCTCCACTTT. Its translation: CASSQEGGDSPLHF.

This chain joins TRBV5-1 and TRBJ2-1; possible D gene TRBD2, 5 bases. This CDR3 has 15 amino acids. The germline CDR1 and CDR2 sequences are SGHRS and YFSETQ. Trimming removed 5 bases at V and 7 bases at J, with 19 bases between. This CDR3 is CASSLQTKSVNEQFF. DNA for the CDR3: TGCGCCAGCAGTCTGCAGACTAAATCGGTAAATGAGCAGTTCTTC.

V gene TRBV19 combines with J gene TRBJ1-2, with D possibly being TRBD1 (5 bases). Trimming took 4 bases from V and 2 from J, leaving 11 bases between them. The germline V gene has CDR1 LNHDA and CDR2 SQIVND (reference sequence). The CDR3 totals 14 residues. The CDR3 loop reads CASSSRGRNYGYTF. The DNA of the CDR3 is TGTGCCAGTAGTAGTAGGGGCAGAAACTATGGCTACACCTTC.

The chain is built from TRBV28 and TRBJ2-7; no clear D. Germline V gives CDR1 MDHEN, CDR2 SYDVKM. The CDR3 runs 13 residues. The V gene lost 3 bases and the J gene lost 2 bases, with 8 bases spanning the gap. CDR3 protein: CASSLLEPYEQYF. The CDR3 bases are TGTGCCAGCAGTTTGCTAGAACCCTACGAGCAGTACTTC.

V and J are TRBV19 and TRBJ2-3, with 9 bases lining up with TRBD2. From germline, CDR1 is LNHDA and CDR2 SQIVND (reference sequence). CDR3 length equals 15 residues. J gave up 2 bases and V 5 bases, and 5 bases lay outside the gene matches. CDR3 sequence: CASSARLAVTDTQYF. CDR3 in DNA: TGTGCCAGTAGTGCGCGACTAGCGGTCACAGATACGCAGTATTTT.

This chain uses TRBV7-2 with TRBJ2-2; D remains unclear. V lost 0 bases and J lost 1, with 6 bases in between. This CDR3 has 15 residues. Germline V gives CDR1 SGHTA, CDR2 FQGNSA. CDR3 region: CASSLAGLNTGELFF. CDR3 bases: TGTGCCAGCAGCTTAGCGGGCCTGAACACCGGGGAGCTGTTTTTT.

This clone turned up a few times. CDR3 region: CASSTPGQGARGYTF. In DNA, the CDR3 is TGTGCCAGCAGTACCCCAGGACAGGGGGCGCGGGGCTACACCTTC. The chain links TRBV28 to TRBJ1-2; 11 bases line up with TRBD1. The germline gives CDR1 MDHEN, CDR2 SYDVKM. With 5 bases clipped from V and 8 bases from J, the junction kept 10 bases outside the gene matches. This CDR3 spans 15 amino acids.